This TCR beta chain was sequenced for a study of T cells after yellow fever vaccination. Study details: For low cell numbers, libraries were made with SMART-Seq v4 Ultra Low Input. Study conclusions and caveats: A faster peak, day 5 versus 15, was reached by the weaker secondary response.

Synthesis of TCR cDNA relied on 5'RACE template switching, which attached a universal primer site and UMIs. Each CDR3 protein gets one entry after TCRdb re-called the 5' RACE reads with MiXCR. This sample yields around 200,000 distinct CDR3 sequences, of which roughly 11% are seen a single time; 35% to 40% belongs to the top ten. A few counts support this clonotype. Its specificity is unknown. CDR1 and CDR2 from the germline V gene are LNHDA and SQIVND (reference sequence). The CDR3 contains 14 residues. The germline V and J ends were trimmed by 3 bases and 4 bases, with 13 bases remaining between them.

This clonotype originated in a man between 18 and 35 years old who received the YFV17D yellow fever vaccine. Sequenced here: CD8+ T cells sorted from PBMCs, sampled 15 days after the yellow fever booster vaccination. This chain joins TRBV19 and TRBJ2-7; the D is unclear. CDR3 sequence: CASSISQDAYEQYF. In nucleotides, the CDR3 is TGTGCCAGTAGTATCAGTCAGGACGCTTACGAGCAGTACTTC.